This TCR beta chain was obtained from a study of identical twins. Findings and limits, study-wide: Models underpredicted monozygotic twin sharing of out-of-frame TCR alpha. For out-of-frame beta sequences, excess twin sharing was weaker. Insertion counts were lower in abundant cord blood beta clonotypes, a trend that memory repertoires did not show.

On this clonotype itself: Its antigen is as yet unknown.

Germline values: CDR1 MNHNS, CDR2 SASEGT. V gave up 5 bases and J gave up 8 bases; unmatched junction bases: 4. The CDR3 consists of 14 residues. TCRdb called the 5' RACE reads again in MiXCR, with one record for every CDR3 protein. The repertoire consists of some 570,000 distinct CDR3 sequences, with 20% to 25% occurring once and the leading ten covering approximately 0.52%. In addition, the sample was reused for a study of yellow fever vaccine responses in identical twins.

The chain uses TRBV6-1 and TRBJ1-6; TRBD1 agrees at 9 bases. Material: CD4+ T cells sorted from blood. The origin of this receptor is a woman between 18 and 30 years old in good health. The CDR3 region has the DNA TGTGCCAGCAGTCCGGGACAGGGCCATTCACCCCTCCACTTT. This translates into CASSPGQGHSPLHF.